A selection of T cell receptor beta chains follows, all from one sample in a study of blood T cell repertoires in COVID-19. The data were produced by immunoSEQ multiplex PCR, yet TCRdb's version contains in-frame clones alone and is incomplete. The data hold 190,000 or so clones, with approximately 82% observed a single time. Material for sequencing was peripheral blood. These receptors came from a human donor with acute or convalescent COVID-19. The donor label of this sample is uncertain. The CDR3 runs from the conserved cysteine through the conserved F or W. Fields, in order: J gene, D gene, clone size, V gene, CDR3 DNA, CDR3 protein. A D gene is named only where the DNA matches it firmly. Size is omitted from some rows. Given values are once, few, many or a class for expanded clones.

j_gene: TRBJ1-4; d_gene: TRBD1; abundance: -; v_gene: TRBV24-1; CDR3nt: TGTGCCACCAGTCCGGGACAGGGAAGTAGCGGTAATGAAAAACTGTTTTTT; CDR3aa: CATSPGQGSSGNEKLFF
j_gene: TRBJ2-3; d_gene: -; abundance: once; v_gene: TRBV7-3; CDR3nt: TGTGCCAGCAGCTTAAGGGCTAGCACAAGCACAGATACGCAGTATTTT; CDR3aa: CASSLRASTSTDTQYF
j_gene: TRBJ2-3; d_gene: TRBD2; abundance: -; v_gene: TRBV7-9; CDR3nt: TGTGCCAGCAGCTTTGCGGGAGTGATAGATACGCAGTATTTT; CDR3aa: CASSFAGVIDTQYF
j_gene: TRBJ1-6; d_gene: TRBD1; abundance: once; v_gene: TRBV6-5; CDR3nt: TGTGCCAGCAGTCCGACAGGGGGGCTCTCACCCCTCCACTTT; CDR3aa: CASSPTGGLSPLHF
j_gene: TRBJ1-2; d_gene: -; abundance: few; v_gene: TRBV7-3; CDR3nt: TGTGCCAGCAGCTCTGACACCTATGGCTACACCTTC; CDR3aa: CASSSDTYGYTF
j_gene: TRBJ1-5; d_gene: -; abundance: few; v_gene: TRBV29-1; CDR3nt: TGCTCCGGGGGGGACTACAATCAGCCCCAGCATTTT; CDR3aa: CSGGDYNQPQHF
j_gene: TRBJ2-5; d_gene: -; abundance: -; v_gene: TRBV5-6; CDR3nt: TGTGCCAGCAGCTGGAGGAGATCCAAGCTGGCCCAGTACTTC; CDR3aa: CASSWRRSKLAQYF
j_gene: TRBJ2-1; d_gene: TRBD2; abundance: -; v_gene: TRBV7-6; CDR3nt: TGTGCCAGCAGCCTAGCGGGACTAGGGGCGCAAAATGAGCAGTTCTTC; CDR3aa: CASSLAGLGAQNEQFF
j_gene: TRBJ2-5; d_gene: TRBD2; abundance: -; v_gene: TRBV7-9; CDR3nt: TGTGCCAGCAGCCCCTTACTAGCGGGAGTTTCGCGAGGGGAGACCCAGTACTTC; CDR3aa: CASSPLLAGVSRGETQYF
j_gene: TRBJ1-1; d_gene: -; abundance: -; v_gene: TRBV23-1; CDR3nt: TGCGCCAGCAGTGGTCCAGCCACAGGGTTGACTGAAGCTTTCTTT; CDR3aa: CASSGPATGLTEAFF
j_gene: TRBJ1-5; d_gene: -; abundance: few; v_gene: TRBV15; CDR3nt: TGTGCCACCAGCTCGCGGACAGCGAGCAATCAGCCCCAGCATTTT; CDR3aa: CATSSRTASNQPQHF
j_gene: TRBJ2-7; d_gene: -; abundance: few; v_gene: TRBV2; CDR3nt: TGTGCCAGCAGCGAACGGACAGTCGGGAACGAGCAGTACTTC; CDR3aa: CASSERTVGNEQYF